Sequencing of this T cell receptor beta chain was carried out in a study of beta chain features in type 1 diabetes (dated by TCRdb to 2016 to 2019). Describing the broader study: Mean age, gender distribution, total cell number and subset yield did not differ between patients and healthy donors. A total of roughly 100 million sorted cells were examined across all samples, and RNA yield correlated strongly with the number of cells per subset. In the study, TCRB repertoires of sorted circulating CD4+ T cell subsets from recently diagnosed type 1 diabetes patients were compared with those of matched healthy donors. Regulatory and stem cell-like memory subsets were isolated from only 8 patients and roughly eight healthy donors, whereas naive and central memory subsets came from all 30 or so donors. The full study reports these points: Naive, central memory and regulatory TCRB repertoires appeared to be more alike among patients than among healthy donors. In all four CD4+ subsets, TCRB CDR3 length was moderately but significantly shorter in type 1 diabetes patients. Fewer insertions and more nucleotide deletions at VDJ recombination sites were observed in patients with type 1 diabetes, implying thymic rearrangement abnormalities. PCR might favor shorter templates, but patient and control samples were amplified and corrected together, so any skew would affect both groups equally. Because the HLA sub-analyses included only small numbers of individuals, any influence of HLA type on TCRB rearrangement was left unresolved. Because cDNA rather than genomic DNA was sequenced, highly expressing activated cells could have been over-represented, although no difference in activation and CD3 levels was found between groups.

From each donor, a single peripheral blood sample of around 120 mL on average was drawn into heparinised tubes. A BD FACSAria II was used to sort naive, central memory, regulatory and stem cell-like memory CD4+ T cells with a panel that included CD45RO, CCR7, CD25, CD127, CD95 and CD27. All sorted populations exceeded 98% purity. PBMCs were isolated immediately by Lymphoprep density gradient centrifugation and stained directly without culture. To minimize batch effects, samples were stained and sorted in pairs, one healthy donor with one patient per experiment. Its CDR3 holds 19 amino acids, cysteine through phenylalanine. CDR3 DNA only is kept here, 57 bases in frame from base 1. Per the germline V gene, SGHAT is the CDR1 and FQNNGV is the CDR2. Trimming leaves V shorter by 5 bases and J shorter by 0 bases, with the junction holding 15 bases beyond the gene matches. The table lists this clone with a few counts. Its target antigen remains unknown. Within one base of it there is no much larger clone, and no base qualities were kept.

The entire isolated RNA was reverse transcribed using the High Capacity cDNA Reverse Transcription Kit, and thus expressed TCRB transcripts were sequenced. Deep immunoSEQ sequencing was performed on naive, central memory and regulatory T cell samples, with an average of about 3.57 million total reads per sample. Sorted cells were lysed in RLT buffer and RNA was extracted with DNase-treated RNeasy Micro or Mini kits, depending on cell number. To prevent cross-contamination, each cell subset was processed individually, whereas patient and healthy donor samples were processed jointly. The immunoSEQ multiplex PCR was used to amplify TCRB sequences from cDNA, generating 87-bp fragments that spanned the CDR3 region. The amplicons were sequenced using the Illumina HiSeq platform. The original methods were these. Synthetic template baselines were used to correct PCR bias computationally, reads within Hamming distance 2 were collapsed, and singletons that could not be merged were discarded. By aligning reads against IMGT, V, D and J genes, CDR3 length, and insertions or deletions at six rearrangement sites were assigned. Within each subset, clonotype counts were normalized to sorted cell number, after which true diversity and Gini coefficients were computed with the tcR R package. Repertoire sharing was quantified using the overlap coefficient calculated on TCRB nucleotide sequences. Held by TCRdb, this immuneACCESS table contains in-frame sequences only and omits some clones. Under half of the omission traces to an unresolved V gene where checked; the cause of the rest is unknown. Clone size and V and J calls were adopted from that table, with D and trimming inferred from the DNA. The sample table shows fewer than 150,000 clones, and 6% to 7.5% are seen once. Of the sample, approximately 1.4% is held by the ten largest clones.

This receptor chain uses TRBV11-2 and TRBJ2-4, and 8 bases in between align with TRBD2. The sample taken for sequencing was central memory CD4+ T cells from blood. This TCR was recovered from a woman in her thirties in good health. The CDR3 region reads CASSRPLSVAGGAKNIQYF. At the DNA level, the sequence is TGTGCCAGCAGCCGCCCCCTGAGCGTGGCGGGGGGAGCCAAAAACATTCAGTACTTC.